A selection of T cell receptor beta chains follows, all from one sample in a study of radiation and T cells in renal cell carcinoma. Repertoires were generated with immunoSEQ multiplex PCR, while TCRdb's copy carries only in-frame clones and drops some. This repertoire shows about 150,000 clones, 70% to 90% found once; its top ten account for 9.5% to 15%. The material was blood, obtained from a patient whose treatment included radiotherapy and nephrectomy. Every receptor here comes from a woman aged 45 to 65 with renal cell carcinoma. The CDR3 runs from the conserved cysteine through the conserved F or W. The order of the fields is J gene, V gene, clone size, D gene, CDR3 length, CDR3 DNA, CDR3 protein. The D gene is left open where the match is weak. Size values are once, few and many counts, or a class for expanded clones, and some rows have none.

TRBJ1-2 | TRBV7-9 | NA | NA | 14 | TGTGCCAGCAGCCTCCTACCTGGGGACTATGGCTACACCTTC | CASSLLPGDYGYTF
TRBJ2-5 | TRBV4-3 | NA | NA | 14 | TGCGCCAGCAGCCAAGATCTGGGGGCCGGGACCCAGTACTTC | CASSQDLGAGTQYF
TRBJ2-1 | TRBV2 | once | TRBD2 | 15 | TGTGCCAGCAGTCGACTAGCGGGGGGGTACAATGAGCAGTTCTTC | CASSRLAGGYNEQFF
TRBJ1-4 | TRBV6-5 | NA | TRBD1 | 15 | TGTGCCAGCAGCCAATTTGGACAGGGGAATGAAAAACTGTTTTTT | CASSQFGQGNEKLFF
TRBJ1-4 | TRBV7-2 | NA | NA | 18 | TGTGCCAGCAGCTTACGATGGCAGGGGTCGAACTCTAATGAAAAACTGTTTTTT | CASSLRWQGSNSNEKLFF
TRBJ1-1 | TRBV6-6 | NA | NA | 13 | TGTGCCAGCAAACGAACAGGGAACACTGAAGCTTTCTTT | CASKRTGNTEAFF
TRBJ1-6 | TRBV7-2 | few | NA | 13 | TGTGCCAGCAGCTTAGTATATAATTCACCCCTCCACTTT | CASSLVYNSPLHF
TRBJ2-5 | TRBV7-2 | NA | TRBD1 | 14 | TGTGCCAGCAGCTTAAGATCAGGGGGAGAGACCCAGTACTTC | CASSLRSGGETQYF
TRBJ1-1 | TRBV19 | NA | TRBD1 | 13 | TGTGCCAGTCGCGACAGGGGGAACACTGAAGCTTTCTTT | CASRDRGNTEAFF
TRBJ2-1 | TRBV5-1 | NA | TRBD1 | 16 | TGCGCCAGCAGCTTGGCCCTAGGGACAGCCTACAATGAGCAGTTCTTC | CASSLALGTAYNEQFF
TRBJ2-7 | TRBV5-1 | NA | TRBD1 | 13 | TGCGCCAGCAGCCCGGGACAGTCCTACGAGCAGTACTTC | CASSPGQSYEQYF
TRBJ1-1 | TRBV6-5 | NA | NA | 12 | TGTGCCAGCAGTTACTCAATGGATGAAGCTTTCTTT | CASSYSMDEAFF
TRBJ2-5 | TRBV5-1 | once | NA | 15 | TGCGCCAGCAGCTTGGCGGGGCAGGGGCAAGAGACCCAGTACTTC | CASSLAGQGQETQYF
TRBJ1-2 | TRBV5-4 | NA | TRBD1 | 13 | TGTGCCAGCAGCTCGGACAGGGGATATGGCTACACCTTC | CASSSDRGYGYTF
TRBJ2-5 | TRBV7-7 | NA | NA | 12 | TGTGCTAGCAGCGTAACCGGGGAGACCCAGTACTTC | CASSVTGETQYF
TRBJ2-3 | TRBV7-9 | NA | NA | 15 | TGTGCCAGCAGCCCCCCAATAGGGGGTTCACATACGCAGTATTTT | CASSPPIGGSHTQYF
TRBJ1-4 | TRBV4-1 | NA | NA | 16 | TGCGCCAGCACTCAGGCGGTGGTCTCAACTAATGAAAAACTGTTTTTT | CASTQAVVSTNEKLFF
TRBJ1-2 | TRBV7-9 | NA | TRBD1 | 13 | TGTGCCAGCAGTAATCAGGGGGCCTATGGCTACACCTTC | CASSNQGAYGYTF
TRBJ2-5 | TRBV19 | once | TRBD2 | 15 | TGTGCCAGTAGTTCTAGCGGGGGGGCGGTTGAGACCCAGTACTTC | CASSSSGGAVETQYF
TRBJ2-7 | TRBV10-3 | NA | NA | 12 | TGTGCCATCAGTGAGGACTATATGGGAGGGTACTTC | CAISEDYMGGYF
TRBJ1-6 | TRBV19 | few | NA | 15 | TGTGCCAGTAGTACGGGATACTCCTATAATTCACCCCTCCACTTT | CASSTGYSYNSPLHF
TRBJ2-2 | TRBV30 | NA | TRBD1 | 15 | TGTGCCTCACAGGAAGGGGGCACGAACACCGGGGAGCTGTTTTTT | CASQEGGTNTGELFF
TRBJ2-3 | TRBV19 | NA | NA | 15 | TGTGCCAGTAACCCTGGGGCAGGGGGGAGGAATACGCAGTATTTT | CASNPGAGGRNTQYF
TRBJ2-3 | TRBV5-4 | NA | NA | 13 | TGTGCCAGCAGCACCGACTACACAGATACGCAGTATTTT | CASSTDYTDTQYF
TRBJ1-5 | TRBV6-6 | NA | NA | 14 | TGTGCCAGCAGTTACGGGTCGGTGAATCAGCCCCAGCATTTT | CASSYGSVNQPQHF
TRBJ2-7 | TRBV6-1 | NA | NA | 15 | TGTGCCGTTCAAAGGCCGTCAGGAGGTGTTTACGAGCAGTACTTC | CAVQRPSGGVYEQYF
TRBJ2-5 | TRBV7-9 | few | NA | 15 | TGTGCCAGCAGTGCGAGTTGGACACCCCAAGAGACCCAGTACTTC | CASSASWTPQETQYF
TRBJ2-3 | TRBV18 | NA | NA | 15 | TGTGCCAGCTCACCGTCGACGGATACAACAGATACGCAGTATTTT | CASSPSTDTTDTQYF